The clone carrying this T cell receptor (beta chain) was seen a handful of times. TCRdb re-analysed the PCR reads in MiXCR, keeping a single row per CDR3 protein. The sample shows roughly 18,000 distinct CDR3 sequences, around 44% of them seen only once. The sample originates from a study of tumor-infiltrating lymphocytes in oesophageal squamous cell carcinoma. Sequencing was carried out using esophageal tumor tissue. The sequence derives from a male donor with esophageal squamous cell carcinoma.

The CDR3 protein is CASSLFGLYEQYF. For the CDR3, the DNA is TGTGCCAGCAGCTTATTTGGTCTCTACGAGCAGTACTTC. The chain has TRBV7-3 and TRBJ2-7; no clear D. The length of the CDR3 is 13 residues. The V gene lost 2 bases and the J gene lost 3 bases, with 8 bases spanning the gap. Germline values: CDR1 SGHTA, CDR2 FQGTGA.